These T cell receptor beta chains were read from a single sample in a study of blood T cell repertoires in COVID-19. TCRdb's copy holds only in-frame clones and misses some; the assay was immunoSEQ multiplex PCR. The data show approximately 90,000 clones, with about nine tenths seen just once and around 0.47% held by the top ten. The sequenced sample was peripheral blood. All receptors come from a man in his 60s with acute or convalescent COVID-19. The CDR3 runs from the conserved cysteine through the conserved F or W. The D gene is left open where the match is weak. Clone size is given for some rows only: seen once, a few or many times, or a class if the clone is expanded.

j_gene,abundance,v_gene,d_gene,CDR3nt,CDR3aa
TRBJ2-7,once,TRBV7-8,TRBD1,TGTGCCAGCAGCCCAGGGACAGGGAAGGGATACGAGCAGTACTTC,CASSPGTGKGYEQYF
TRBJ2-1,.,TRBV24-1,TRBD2,TGTGCCACCAGTGATGAGGTAGCGGGAGTTGATGAGCAGTTCTTC,CATSDEVAGVDEQFF
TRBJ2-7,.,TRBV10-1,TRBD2,TGCGCCAGCAGTTCTAGCGGCATCGGGTCCGAGCAGTACTTC,CASSSSGIGSEQYF
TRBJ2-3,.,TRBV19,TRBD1,TGTGCCAGTAGTATCGTTGTTGGGGGACAGGGAGGCACAGATACGCAGTATTTT,CASSIVVGGQGGTDTQYF
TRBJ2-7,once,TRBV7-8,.,TGTGCCAGCAGCTTAAGGGGGGGTTCCTACGAGCAGTACTTC,CASSLRGGSYEQYF
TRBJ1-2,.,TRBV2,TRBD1,TGTGCCAGCACCGAAACCGGGACAGACTATGGCTACACCTTC,CASTETGTDYGYTF
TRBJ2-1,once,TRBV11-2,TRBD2,TGTGCCAGCAGCTTGAGGGCCCAGCGGGGTACGGAGCAGTTCTTC,CASSLRAQRGTEQFF
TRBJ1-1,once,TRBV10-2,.,TGCGCCAGCACCACCACAACAGGCACTGAAGCTTTCTTT,CASTTTTGTEAFF
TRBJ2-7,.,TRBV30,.,TGTGCCTGGAGCGCGTCACCCTACGAGCAGTACTTC,CAWSASPYEQYF
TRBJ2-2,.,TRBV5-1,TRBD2,TGCGCCAGCAGCTCGGGTACGGGGGGGTCCGCCGGGGAGCTGTTTTTT,CASSSGTGGSAGELFF
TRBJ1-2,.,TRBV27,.,TGTGCCAGCAGTTTAGCGGAGAGTAGAGGGGGCTACACCTTC,CASSLAESRGGYTF
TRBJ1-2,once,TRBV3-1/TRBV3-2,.,TGTGCCAGCAGTTACACAGGGCTTTCTAACTATGGCTACACCTTC,CASSYTGLSNYGYTF
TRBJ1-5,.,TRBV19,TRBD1,TGTGCCAGTAGTACCGACAGGGAGGAACGGCCCCAGCATTTT,CASSTDREERPQHF
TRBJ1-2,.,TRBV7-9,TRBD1,TGTGCCAGCAGCTTAGGGGGACAGGGATATGGCTACACCTTC,CASSLGGQGYGYTF
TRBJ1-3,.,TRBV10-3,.,TGTGCCATCAGTCAGGCTCACTCTGGAAACACCATATATTTT,CAISQAHSGNTIYF
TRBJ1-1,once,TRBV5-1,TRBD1,TGCGCCAGCAGCTTGGAGGGACAGGGGGTAGAAGCTTTCTTT,CASSLEGQGVEAFF
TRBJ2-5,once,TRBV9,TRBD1,TGTGCCAGCAGCGACGGACAGGGGATAGGGACCCAGTACTTC,CASSDGQGIGTQYF
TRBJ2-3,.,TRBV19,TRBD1,TGTGCCAGTGGGGGGACAGGGGACACAGATACGCAGTATTTT,CASGGTGDTDTQYF
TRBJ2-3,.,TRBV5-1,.,TGCGCCAGCAGCCGTTTCCGGGACTCTAGCACAGATACGCAGTATTTT,CASSRFRDSSTDTQYF
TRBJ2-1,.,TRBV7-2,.,TGTGCCAGCAGCTTTCCGGGAGATGTTGAGCAGTTCTTC,CASSFPGDVEQFF
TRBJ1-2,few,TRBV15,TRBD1,TGTGCCACCAGCCTTCGGGGACAGGGGATTAGCGGCTACACCTTC,CATSLRGQGISGYTF
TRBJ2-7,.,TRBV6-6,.,TGTGCCAGCAGTTCCCCATCTACCGGGATTTCCTACGAGCAGTACTTC,CASSSPSTGISYEQYF
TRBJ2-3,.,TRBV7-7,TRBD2,TGTGCCAGCAGCCTTGGACTAGCGGCCACAGATACGCAGTATTTT,CASSLGLAATDTQYF
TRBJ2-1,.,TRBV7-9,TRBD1,TGTGCCAGCAGTCCTGACAGGGGCTCCTACAATGAGCAGTTCTTC,CASSPDRGSYNEQFF
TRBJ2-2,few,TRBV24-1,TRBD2,TGTGCCACCAGTGTAAGCGGGAGGTTTACCGGGGAGCTGTTTTTT,CATSVSGRFTGELFF
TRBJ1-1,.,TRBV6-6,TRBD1,TGTGCCAGCAGCAAGACAGGGGGGAGAATGAACACTGAAGCTTTCTTT,CASSKTGGRMNTEAFF
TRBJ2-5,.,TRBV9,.,TGTGCCAGCAGCGTGGGTGCTGCGGGATCACAGAGCGGGGAGACCCAGTACTTC,CASSVGAAGSQSGETQYF
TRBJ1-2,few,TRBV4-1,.,TGCGCCAGCAGCCCGGGAGGCGGGGAGGGTAGGGGCTACACCTTC,CASSPGGGEGRGYTF
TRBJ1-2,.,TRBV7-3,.,TGTGCCAGCAGCCGGGATGGGGTAGAAGGCTACACCTTC,CASSRDGVEGYTF
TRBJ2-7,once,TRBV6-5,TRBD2,TGTGCCAGCAACCCGGGACTAGCGACCTACGAGCAGTACTTC,CASNPGLATYEQYF